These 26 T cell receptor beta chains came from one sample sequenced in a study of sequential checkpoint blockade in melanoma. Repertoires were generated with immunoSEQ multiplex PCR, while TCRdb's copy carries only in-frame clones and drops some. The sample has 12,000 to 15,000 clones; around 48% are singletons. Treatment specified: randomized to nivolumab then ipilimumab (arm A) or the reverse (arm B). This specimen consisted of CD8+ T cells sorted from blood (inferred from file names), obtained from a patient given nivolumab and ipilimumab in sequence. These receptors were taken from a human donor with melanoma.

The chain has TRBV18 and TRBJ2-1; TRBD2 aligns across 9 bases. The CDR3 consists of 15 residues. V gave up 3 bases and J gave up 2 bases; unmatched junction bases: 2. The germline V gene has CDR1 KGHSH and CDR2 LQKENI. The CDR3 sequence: CASSPVAGAYNEQFF. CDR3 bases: TGTGCCAGCTCACCTGTAGCGGGGGCCTACAATGAGCAGTTCTTC.

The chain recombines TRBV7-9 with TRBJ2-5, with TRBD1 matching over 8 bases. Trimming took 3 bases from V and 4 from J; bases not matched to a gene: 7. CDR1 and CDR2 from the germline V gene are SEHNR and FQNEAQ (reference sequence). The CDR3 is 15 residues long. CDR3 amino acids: CASSFEQGARETQYF. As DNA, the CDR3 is TGTGCCAGCAGCTTCGAGCAGGGGGCTAGAGAGACCCAGTACTTC.

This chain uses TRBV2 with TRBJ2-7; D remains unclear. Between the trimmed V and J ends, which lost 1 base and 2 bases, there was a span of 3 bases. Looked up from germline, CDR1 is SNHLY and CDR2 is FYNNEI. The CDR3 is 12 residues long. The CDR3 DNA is TGTGCCAGCAGTGAAGTAACCTACGAGCAGTACTTC. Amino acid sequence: CASSEVTYEQYF.

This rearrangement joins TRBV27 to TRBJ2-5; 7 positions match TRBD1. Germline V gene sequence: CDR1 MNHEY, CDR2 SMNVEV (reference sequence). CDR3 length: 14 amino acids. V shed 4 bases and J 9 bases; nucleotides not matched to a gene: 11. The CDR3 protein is CASSSYDRVGPQYF. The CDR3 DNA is TGTGCCAGCAGTTCTTACGACAGGGTTGGTCCCCAGTACTTC.

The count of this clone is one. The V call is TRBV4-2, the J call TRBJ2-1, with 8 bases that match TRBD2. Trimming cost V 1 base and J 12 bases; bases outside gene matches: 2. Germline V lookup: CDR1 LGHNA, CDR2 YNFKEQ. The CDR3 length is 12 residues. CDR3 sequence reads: CASSQGTSLQFF. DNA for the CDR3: TGTGCCAGCAGCCAAGGGACTAGCTTGCAGTTCTTC.

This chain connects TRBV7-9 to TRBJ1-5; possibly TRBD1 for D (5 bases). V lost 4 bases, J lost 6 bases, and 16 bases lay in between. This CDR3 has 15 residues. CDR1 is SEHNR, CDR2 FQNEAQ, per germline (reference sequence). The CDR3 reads CASSSSRDKSQPQHF. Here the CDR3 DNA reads TGTGCCAGCAGCTCGTCCAGGGATAAAAGTCAGCCCCAGCATTTT. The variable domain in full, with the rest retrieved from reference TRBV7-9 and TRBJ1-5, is DTGVSQNPRHKITKRGQNVTFRCDPISEHNRLYWYRQTLGQGPEFLTYFQNEAQLEKSRLLSDRFSAERPKGSFSTLEIQRTEQGDSAMYLCASSSSRDKSQPQHFGDGTRLSIL.

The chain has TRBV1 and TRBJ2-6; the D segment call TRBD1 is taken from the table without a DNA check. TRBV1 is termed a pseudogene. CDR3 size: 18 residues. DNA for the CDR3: TGCACCAGCAGAGTAACCTGTTTGTGCACAAGTCGGGCCAACGTCCTGACTTTC. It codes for CTSRVTCLCTSRANVLTF.

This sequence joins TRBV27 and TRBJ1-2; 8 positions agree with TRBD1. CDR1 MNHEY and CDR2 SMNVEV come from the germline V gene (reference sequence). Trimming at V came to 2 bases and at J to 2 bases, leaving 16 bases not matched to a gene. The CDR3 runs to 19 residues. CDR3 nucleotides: TGTGCCAGCAGTTTACTCTCCCTGGACAGGGCGAGTACCAACTATGGCTACACCTTC. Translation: CASSLLSLDRASTNYGYTF.

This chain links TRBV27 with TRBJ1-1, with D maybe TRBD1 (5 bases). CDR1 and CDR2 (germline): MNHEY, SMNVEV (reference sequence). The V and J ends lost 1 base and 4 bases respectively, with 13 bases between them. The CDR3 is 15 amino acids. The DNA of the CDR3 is TGTGCCAGCAGTTTATACATAAATCAGGGCACTGAAGCTTTCTTT. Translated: CASSLYINQGTEAFF.

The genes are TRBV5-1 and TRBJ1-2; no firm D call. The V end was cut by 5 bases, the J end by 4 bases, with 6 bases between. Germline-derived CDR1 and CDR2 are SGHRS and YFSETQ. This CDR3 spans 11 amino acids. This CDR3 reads CASSNSYGYTF. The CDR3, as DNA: TGCGCCAGCAGTAACAGCTATGGCTACACCTTC.

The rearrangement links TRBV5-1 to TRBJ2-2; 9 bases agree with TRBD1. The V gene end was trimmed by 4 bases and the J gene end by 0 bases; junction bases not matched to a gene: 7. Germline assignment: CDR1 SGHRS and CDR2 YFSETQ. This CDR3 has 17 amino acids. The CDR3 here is CASSPPGQGANTGELFF. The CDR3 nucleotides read TGCGCCAGCAGCCCTCCGGGACAGGGCGCGAACACCGGGGAGCTGTTTTTT.

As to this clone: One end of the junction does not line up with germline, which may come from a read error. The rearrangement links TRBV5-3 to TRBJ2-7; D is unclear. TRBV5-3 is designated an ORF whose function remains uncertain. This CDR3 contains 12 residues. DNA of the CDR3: TGTGCCAGCAGCTTGAGCCTTTACGAGCAGTACTTC. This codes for CASSLSLYEQYF.

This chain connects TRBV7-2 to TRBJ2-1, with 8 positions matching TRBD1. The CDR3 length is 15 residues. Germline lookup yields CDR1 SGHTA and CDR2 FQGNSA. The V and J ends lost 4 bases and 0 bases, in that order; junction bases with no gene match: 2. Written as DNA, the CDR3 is TGTGCCAGCAGCTGGACAGGGAGCTCCTACAATGAGCAGTTCTTC. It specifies CASSWTGSSYNEQFF.

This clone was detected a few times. CDR3 DNA sequence: TGTGCCAGCAGTTCCCCGCGGGAGCGGGAGGGTGGAGATACGCAGTATTTT. Amino acid sequence: CASSSPREREGGDTQYF. The rearrangement joins TRBV27 to TRBJ2-3; TRBD2 aligns across 10 bases. The germline V gene has CDR1 MNHEY and CDR2 SMNVEV (reference sequence). V lost 4 bases to trimming and J lost 5 bases; unmatched junction nucleotides: 12. The CDR3 spans 17 residues.

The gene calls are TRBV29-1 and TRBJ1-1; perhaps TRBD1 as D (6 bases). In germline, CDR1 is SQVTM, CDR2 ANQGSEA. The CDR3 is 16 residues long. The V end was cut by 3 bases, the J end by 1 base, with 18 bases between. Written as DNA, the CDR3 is TGCAGCGTTGATGCCCGGGACAAAAAGGCGAACACTGAAGCTTTCTTT. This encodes CSVDARDKKANTEAFF.

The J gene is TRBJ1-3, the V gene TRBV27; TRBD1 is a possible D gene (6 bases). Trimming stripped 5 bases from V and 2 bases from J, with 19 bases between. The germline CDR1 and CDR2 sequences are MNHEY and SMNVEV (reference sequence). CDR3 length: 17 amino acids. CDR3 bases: TGTGCCAGCAGTCCTCTAGGGACAACAGGGACTGGAAACACCATATATTTT. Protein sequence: CASSPLGTTGTGNTIYF.

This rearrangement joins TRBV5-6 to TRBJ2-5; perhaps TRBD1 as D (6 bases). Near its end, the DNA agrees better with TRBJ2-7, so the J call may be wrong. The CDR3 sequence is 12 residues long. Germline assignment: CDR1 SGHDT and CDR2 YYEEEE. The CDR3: CASSWDTYEQYF. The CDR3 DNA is TGTGCCAGCAGCTGGGACACCTACGAGCAGTACTTC.

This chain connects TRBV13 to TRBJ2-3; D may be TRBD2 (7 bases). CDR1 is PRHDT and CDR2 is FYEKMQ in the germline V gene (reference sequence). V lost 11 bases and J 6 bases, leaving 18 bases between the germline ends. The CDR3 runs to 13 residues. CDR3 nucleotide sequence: TGTGCCTCGCGGGGGCAGGGGATCGATACGCAGTATTTT. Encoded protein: CASRGQGIDTQYF.

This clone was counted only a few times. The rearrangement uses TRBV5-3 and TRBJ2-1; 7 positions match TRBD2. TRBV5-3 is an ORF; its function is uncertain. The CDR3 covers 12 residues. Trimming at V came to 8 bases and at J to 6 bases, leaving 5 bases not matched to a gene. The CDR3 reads CASSPSGNEQFF. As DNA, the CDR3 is TGTGCCAGCAGCCCTAGCGGCAATGAGCAGTTCTTC.

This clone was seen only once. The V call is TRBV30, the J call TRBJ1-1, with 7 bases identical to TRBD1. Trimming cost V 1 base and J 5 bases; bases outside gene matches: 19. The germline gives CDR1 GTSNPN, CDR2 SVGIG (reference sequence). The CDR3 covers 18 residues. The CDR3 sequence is CAWSGLRDRGAISTEAFF. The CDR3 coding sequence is TGTGCCTGGAGTGGACTTAGGGACAGAGGGGCGATCAGTACTGAAGCTTTCTTT.

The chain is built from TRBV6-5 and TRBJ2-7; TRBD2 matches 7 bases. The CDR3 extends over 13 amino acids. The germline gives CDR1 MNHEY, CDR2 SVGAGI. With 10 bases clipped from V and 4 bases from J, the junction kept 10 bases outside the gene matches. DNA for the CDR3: TGTGCCACCTCAAGACTAGCAGAATACGAGCAGTACTTC. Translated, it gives CATSRLAEYEQYF.

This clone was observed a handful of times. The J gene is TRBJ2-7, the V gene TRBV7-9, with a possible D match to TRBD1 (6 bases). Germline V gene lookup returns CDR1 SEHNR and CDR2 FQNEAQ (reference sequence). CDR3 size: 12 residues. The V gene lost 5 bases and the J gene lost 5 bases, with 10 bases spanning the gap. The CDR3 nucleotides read TGTGCCAGCAGCAAAAAGGGGGACGAGCAGTACTTC. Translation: CASSKKGDEQYF.

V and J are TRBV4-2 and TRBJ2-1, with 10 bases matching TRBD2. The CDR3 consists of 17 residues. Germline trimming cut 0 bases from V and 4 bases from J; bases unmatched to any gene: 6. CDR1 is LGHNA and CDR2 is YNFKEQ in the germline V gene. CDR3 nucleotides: TGTGCCAGCAGCCAAGAGGCTAGCGGGAGTAGATACAATGAGCAGTTCTTC. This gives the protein CASSQEASGSRYNEQFF.

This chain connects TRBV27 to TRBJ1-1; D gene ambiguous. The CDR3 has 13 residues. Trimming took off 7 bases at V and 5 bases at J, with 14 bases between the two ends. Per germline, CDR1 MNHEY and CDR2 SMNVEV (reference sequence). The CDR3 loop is CASNALTGTEAFF. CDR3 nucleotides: TGTGCCAGCAATGCCCTAACGGGGACTGAAGCTTTCTTT.

The DNA of the CDR3 is TGTGCCAGCAGTTCCCTCAACACCGGGGAGCTGTTTTTT. Protein: CASSSLNTGELFF. V usage is TRBV27 and J usage is TRBJ2-2; D is unresolved. Germline CDR1 is MNHEY and CDR2 is SMNVEV (reference sequence). Between the trimmed V and J ends, which lost 4 bases and 2 bases, there was a span of 5 bases. The CDR3 length is 13 residues.

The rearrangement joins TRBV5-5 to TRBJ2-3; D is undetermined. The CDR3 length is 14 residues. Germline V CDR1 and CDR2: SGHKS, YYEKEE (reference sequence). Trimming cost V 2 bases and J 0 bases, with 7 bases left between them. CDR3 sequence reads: CASSFYGSTDTQYF. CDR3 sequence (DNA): TGTGCCAGCAGCTTCTACGGGAGCACAGATACGCAGTATTTT.